This TCR beta chain was identified during a study of blood T cell repertoires in COVID-19. For the study at large: Samples came from the United States, Italy and Spain, spanning acute and convalescent COVID-19. T cells, B-cell-depleted T cells, or PBMCs supplied cDNA or gDNA.

Researchers sorted participants into cohorts using their self-reported clinical history. Sequencing was performed with immunoSEQ multiplex PCR; in TCRdb, only in-frame clones are kept and a portion is missing. The sample has 200,000 to 300,000 clones, 80% to 90% seen once. The ends were cut back, 0 bases at V and 14 bases at J, with 22 bases in the middle. The CDR3 covers 16 residues. Germline V gene lookup returns CDR1 MRHNA and CDR2 SNTAGT. This receptor was taken from a middle-aged woman who had been exposed to COVID-19. V usage is TRBV6-4 and J usage is TRBJ1-4; tentatively, D is TRBD1 (5 bases). Sequenced sample: PBMCs or T cells enriched from blood (not recorded which). The CDR3 sequence: CASSDSGPPRSVMLFF. CDR3 in DNA: TGTGCCAGCAGTGACTCGGGGCCTCCCAGGAGTGTGATGCTGTTTTTT.